This TCR beta chain was obtained from a study of blood T cells in healthy people across ages. The authors ran a second PCR of roughly 6 to 12 cycles using a sample-barcoded 5' primer and a J-beta primer mix. TCRdb re-called the 5' RACE reads with MiXCR, one entry per CDR3 protein. The table includes approximately 690,000 distinct CDR3 sequences, around 41% detected once. V shed 3 bases and J 2 bases; nucleotides not matched to a gene: 12. The CDR3 has 20 amino acids. Per the germline V gene, CDR1 is SGHVS and CDR2 is FQNEAQ. This clonotype was detected a few times. The sequence was obtained from an elderly man in good health. The J gene is TRBJ2-6, the V gene TRBV7-8, with 11 bases that match TRBD1. Sequencing was carried out using blood. The CDR3 reads CASSFRDRGSIGPGANVLTF. CDR3 in DNA: TGTGCCAGCAGCTTTCGGGACAGGGGGAGTATCGGTCCTGGGGCCAACGTCCTGACTTTC.